This TCR beta chain was documented in a study of T-cell reconstitution after alpha-beta-depleted transplantation in children. Study-level findings and limits: T-cell counts and diversity at one year post-transplant came mainly from newly produced T cells. Where some patients showed high TCRbeta diversity at day 60, it came from recipient T cells and thymic progenitors that had survived. Where alpha-beta T cells came from about two months after transplant was reportedly several hundred expanded graft clones.

In the case of this clonotype: Its antigen is unknown.

Unique molecular identifiers were incorporated during preparation of the TCRbeta library. TCRdb redid the calling of the PCR reads with MiXCR, one entry per CDR3 protein. The profile shows approximately 120,000 distinct CDR3 sequences, approximately 8.7% of them singletons. The source of this sequence is a girl in the first two years of life who had a stem cell transplant for combined immunodeficiency, so the T cells may come from the graft donor. The source was PBMCs, mostly from graft donor cells, collected 180 days after TCRalphabeta/CD19-depleted stem cell transplant.

In DNA form, the CDR3 reads TGCAGCGTTGAATCGGACAGGGAGCTAGGTGAGCAGTTCTTC. The encoded protein is CSVESDRELGEQFF. The chain joins TRBV29-1 to TRBJ2-1; 8 bases are a match to TRBD1. Germline assignment: CDR1 SQVTM and CDR2 ANQGSEA. The junction had 9 bases not matched to a gene; V was cut back by 2 bases and J by 9 bases. The CDR3 contains 14 residues.